This TCR beta chain was identified in a study of cytotoxic CD8 clonotypes in ibrutinib-treated CLL. Trimming stripped 5 bases from V and 2 bases from J, with 9 bases between. The CDR3 is made up of 13 amino acids. The germline V gene has CDR1 SGHAT and CDR2 FQNNGV. Libraries were prepared by immunoSEQ multiplex PCR; TCRdb keeps only in-frame clonotypes and omits some of them. The repertoire holds more than 200,000 clones, with approximately 79% as singletons. Here the sequenced sample was PBMCs, taken after 12 months of ibrutinib treatment. The rearrangement uses TRBV11-2 and TRBJ1-2; D is perhaps TRBD1 (5 bases). This clonotype was obtained from a human donor with chronic lymphocytic leukemia. The CDR3 DNA sequence: TGTGCCAGCAGCCCGGACACAAACTATGGCTACACCTTC. Encoded protein: CASSPDTNYGYTF.